This T cell receptor beta chain derives from a study of cytomegalovirus exposure and HLA in healthy donors. On the study more broadly: A later analysis reported the same platform for the roughly 120 validation repertoires and the roughly 700 first-cohort repertoires. Study results and limitations: CMV antigen specificity of three CMV-associated chains was confirmed in vitro.

The germline CDR1 and CDR2 sequences are SGHRS and YFSETQ. This CDR3 spans 16 amino acids. V shed 0 bases and J shed 5 bases, with 15 bases lying between them. Assay: immunoSEQ multiplex PCR; the TCRdb copy retains only in-frame clones and omits some. This sample has 200,000 to 250,000 clones, with just over 90% found just once. Worth noting for this clone: Its antigen is currently unknown.

The sample consisted of PBMCs. The TCR comes from a woman aged 18-35 years in good health and CMV-seronegative. This chain joins TRBV5-1 and TRBJ2-1, with D uncertain. The DNA of the CDR3 is TGCGCCAGCAGCTTGGATGTGATCTTGGGCCACAATGAGCAGTTCTTC. It is translated as CASSLDVILGHNEQFF.